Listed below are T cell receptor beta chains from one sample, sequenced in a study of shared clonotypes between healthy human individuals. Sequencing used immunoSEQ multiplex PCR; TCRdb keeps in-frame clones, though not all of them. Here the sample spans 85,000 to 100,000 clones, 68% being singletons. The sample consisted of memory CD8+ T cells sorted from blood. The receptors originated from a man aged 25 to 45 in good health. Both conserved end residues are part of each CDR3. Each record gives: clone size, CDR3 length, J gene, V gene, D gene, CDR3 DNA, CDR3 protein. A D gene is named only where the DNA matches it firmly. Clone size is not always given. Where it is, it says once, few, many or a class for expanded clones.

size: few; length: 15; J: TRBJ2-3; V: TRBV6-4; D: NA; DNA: TGTGCCAGCAGTGAAAGGGGGGACGGATCAGATACGCAGTATTTT; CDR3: CASSERGDGSDTQYF
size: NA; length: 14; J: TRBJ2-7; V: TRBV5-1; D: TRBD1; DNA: TGCGCCAGCAGCTTAGGGACAGACTCCTACGAGCAGTACTTC; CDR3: CASSLGTDSYEQYF
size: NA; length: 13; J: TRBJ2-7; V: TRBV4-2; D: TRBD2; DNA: TGTGCCAGCAGCCAGACTAGCGGCTACGAGCAGTACTTC; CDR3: CASSQTSGYEQYF
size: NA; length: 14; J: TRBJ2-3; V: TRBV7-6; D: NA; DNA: TGTGCCAGCAGCTTAGCGAGCGGCTTGGATACGCAGTATTTT; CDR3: CASSLASGLDTQYF
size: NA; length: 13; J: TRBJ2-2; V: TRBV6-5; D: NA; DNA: TGTGCCAGCAGCCCCGAGCATTCCGGGGAGCTGTTTTTT; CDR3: CASSPEHSGELFF
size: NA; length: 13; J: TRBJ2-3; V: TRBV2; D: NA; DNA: TGTGCCAGCAGTATAGATCGTGGAGATACGCAGTATTTT; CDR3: CASSIDRGDTQYF
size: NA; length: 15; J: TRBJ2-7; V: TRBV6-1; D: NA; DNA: TGTGCCAGCAGTGAAGTGAAGTCTCCCGGGGGCGAGCAGTACTTC; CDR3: CASSEVKSPGGEQYF
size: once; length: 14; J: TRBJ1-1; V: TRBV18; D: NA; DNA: TGTGCCAGCTCACCGTGGACCGTGAATACTGAAGCTTTCTTT; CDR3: CASSPWTVNTEAFF
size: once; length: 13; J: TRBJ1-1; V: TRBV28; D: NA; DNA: TGTGCCAGCAGTTCCAATTTGAACACTGAAGCTTTCTTT; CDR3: CASSSNLNTEAFF
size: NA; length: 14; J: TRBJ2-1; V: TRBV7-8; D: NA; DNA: TGTGCCAGCAGCATAGCCACGGCCTGGAATGAGCAGTTCTTC; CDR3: CASSIATAWNEQFF
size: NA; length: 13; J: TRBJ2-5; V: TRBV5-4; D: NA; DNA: TGTGCCAGCAGCTTGGACTTCGAGGAGACCCAGTACTTC; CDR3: CASSLDFEETQYF
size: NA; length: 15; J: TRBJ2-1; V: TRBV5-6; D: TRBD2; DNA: TGTGCCAGCAGCTTGGAGACTAGCGGAGGGAATGAGCAGTTCTTC; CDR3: CASSLETSGGNEQFF
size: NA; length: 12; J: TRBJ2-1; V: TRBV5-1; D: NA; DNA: TGCGCCAGCAGCCTGGAGGAGGGTGAGCAGTTCTTC; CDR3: CASSLEEGEQFF
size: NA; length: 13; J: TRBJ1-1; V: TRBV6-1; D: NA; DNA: TGTGCCAGCAGTGAAATGGCCCACAAGGAGCCTTTCTTT; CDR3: CASSEMAHKEPFF
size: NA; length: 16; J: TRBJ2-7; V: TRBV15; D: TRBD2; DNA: TGTGCCACCAGCAGAGATCGCGCGGGAGGGCCCTACGAGCAGTACTTC; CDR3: CATSRDRAGGPYEQYF
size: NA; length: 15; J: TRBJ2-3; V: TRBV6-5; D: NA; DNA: TGTGCCAGCAGTTACACAACTAGTAGCACAGATACGCAGTATTTT; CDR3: CASSYTTSSTDTQYF
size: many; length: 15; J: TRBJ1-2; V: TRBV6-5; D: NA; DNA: TGTGCCAGCTGGGGGGCTATTTTTAGCCGCTATGGCTACACCTTC; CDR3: CASWGAIFSRYGYTF
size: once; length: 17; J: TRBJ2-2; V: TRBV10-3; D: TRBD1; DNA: TGTGCCATCAGTGATACGACCGGGACAGGTCGCACCGGGGAGCTGTTTTTT; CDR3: CAISDTTGTGRTGELFF